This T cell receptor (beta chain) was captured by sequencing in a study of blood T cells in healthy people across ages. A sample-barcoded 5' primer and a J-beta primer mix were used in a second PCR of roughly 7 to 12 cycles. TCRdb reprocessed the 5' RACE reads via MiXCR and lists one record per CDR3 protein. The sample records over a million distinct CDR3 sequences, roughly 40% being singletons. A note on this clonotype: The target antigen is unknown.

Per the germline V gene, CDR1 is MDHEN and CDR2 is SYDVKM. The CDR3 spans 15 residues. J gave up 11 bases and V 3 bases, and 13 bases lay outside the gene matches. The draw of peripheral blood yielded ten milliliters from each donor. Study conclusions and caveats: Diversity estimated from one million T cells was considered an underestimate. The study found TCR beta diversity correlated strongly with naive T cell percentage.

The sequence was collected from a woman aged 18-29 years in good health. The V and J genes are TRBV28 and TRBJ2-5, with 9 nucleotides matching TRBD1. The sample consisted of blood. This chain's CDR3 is CASSFLGTGRNEQYF. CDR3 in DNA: TGTGCCAGCAGTTTTCTTGGGACAGGGCGCAATGAGCAGTACTTC.